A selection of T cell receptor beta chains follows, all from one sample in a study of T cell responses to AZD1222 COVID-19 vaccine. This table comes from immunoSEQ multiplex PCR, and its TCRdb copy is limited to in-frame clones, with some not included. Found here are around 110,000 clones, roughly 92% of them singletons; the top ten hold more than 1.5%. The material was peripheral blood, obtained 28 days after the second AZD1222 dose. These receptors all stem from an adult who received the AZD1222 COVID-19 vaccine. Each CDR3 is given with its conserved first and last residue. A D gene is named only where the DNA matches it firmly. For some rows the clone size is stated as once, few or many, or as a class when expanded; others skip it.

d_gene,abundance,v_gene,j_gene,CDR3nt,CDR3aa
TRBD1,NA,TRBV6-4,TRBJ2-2,TGTGCCAGCCGGGACAGGGCCGACACCGGGGAGCTGTTTTTT,CASRDRADTGELFF
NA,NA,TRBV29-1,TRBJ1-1,TGCAGCGTTGAAGATACTCACTGGGGAGCTTTCTTT,CSVEDTHWGAFF
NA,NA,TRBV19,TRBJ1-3,TGTGCCAGTAGTATGCAGGGCGGTTCTGGAAACACCATATATTTT,CASSMQGGSGNTIYF
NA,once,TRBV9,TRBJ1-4,TGTGCCAGCAGCGGACCGGGAAGAGGGACTAATGAAAAACTGTTTTTT,CASSGPGRGTNEKLFF
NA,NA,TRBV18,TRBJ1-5,TGTGCCAGCTCACCAGCCCAACTTTTCAGCAATCAGCCCCAGCATTTT,CASSPAQLFSNQPQHF
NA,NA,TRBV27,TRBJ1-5,TGTGCCAGCAGTTTATCCAGGGCTCAGCCCCAGCATTTT,CASSLSRAQPQHF
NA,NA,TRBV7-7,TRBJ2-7,TGTGCCAGCAGCTTAACGGCAAATTGGGAGCAGTACTTC,CASSLTANWEQYF
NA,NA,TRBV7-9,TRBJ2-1,TGTGCCAGCAGCTTTAACCTATACTCCTACAATGAGCAGTTCTTC,CASSFNLYSYNEQFF
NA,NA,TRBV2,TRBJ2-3,TGTGCCAGCAGGGGAGACACAGATACGCAGTATTTT,CASRGDTDTQYF
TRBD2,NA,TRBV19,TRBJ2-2,TGTGCCAGTAGTATAGACAGGACTAGCGGGTCCGGGGGCACCGGGGAGCTGTTTTTT,CASSIDRTSGSGGTGELFF
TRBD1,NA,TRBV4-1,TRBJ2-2,TGCGCCAGCAGCCAGCGGGGACAGGGCAACACCGGGGAGCTGTTTTTT,CASSQRGQGNTGELFF
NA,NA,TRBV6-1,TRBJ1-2,TGTGCCATTAAGGCCCCGAGAGGTGTGGGCTACACCTTC,CAIKAPRGVGYTF
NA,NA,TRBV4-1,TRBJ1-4,TGCGCCAGCAGCCAAGACTACAGGGAGAATGAAAAACTGTTTTTT,CASSQDYRENEKLFF
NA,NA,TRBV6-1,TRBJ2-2,TGTGCCAGCAGTGACCGGCCGACCGGGGAGCTGTTTTTT,CASSDRPTGELFF
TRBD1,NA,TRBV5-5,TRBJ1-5,TGTGCCAGCAGCGTCACAGGGGAAAATCAGCCCCAGCATTTT,CASSVTGENQPQHF
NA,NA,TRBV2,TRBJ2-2,TGTGCCAGCAGTGAAGCGCGGGTTAAGCTGTTTTTT,CASSEARVKLFF
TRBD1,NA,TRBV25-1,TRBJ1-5,TGTGCCAGCAGGCGGGACAGGGGCGGTCAGCCCCAGCATTTT,CASRRDRGGQPQHF
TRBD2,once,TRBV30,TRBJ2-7,TGTGCCTGGAGTGTTTTAGCGGGATCTGTGCAGTACTTC,CAWSVLAGSVQYF
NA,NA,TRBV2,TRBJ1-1,TGTGCCAGACCTAGGGGCGGTGGGTCTGCTGAAGCTTTCTTT,CARPRGGGSAEAFF
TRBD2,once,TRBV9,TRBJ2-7,TGTGCCAGCAGCCGGCTAGCGGGAGTTTTGGCCTACGAGCAGTACTTC,CASSRLAGVLAYEQYF
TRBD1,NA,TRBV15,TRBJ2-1,TGTGCCACCAGCAGAGAGGGACAGGGCACCTACAATGAGCAGTTCTTC,CATSREGQGTYNEQFF
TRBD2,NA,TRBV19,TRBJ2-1,TGTGCCAGTAGTATCGGACTAGCGGTGGGCAATGAGCAGTTCTTC,CASSIGLAVGNEQFF
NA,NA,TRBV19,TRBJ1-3,TGTGCCAGTAGGCCTTTACAGGACTCTGGAAACACCATATATTTT,CASRPLQDSGNTIYF
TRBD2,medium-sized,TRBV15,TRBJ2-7,TGTGCCACCAGCAGACTAGCGGGAGGGCCGAGGGAGCAGTACTTC,CATSRLAGGPREQYF
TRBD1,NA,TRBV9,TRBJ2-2,TGTGCCAGCAGCGTAGAATTCGGTGGGACAGGGGACGCCGGGGAGCTGTTTTTT,CASSVEFGGTGDAGELFF
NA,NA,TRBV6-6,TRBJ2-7,TGTGCCAGCAGTGGGAACGCCTACGAGCAGTACTTC,CASSGNAYEQYF
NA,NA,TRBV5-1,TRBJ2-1,TGCGCCAGCAGTGCGGTCCGGGGTGAGCAGTTCTTC,CASSAVRGEQFF
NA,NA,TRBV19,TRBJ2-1,TGTGCCAGTAGTTTAAGAATCTCCTACAATGAGCAGTTCTTC,CASSLRISYNEQFF
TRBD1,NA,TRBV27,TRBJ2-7,TGTGCCAGCAGTTACCTCACCGGGACAGGGCCCTACGAGCAGTACTTC,CASSYLTGTGPYEQYF
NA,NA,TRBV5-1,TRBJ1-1,TGCGCCAGCAGACAGGGCTTCACTGAAGCTTTCTTT,CASRQGFTEAFF
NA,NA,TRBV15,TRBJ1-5,TGTGCCACCAGCAGAGAGGGTCGAGGGGTTCGACAGCCCCAGCATTTT,CATSREGRGVRQPQHF
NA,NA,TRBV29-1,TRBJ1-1,TGCAGCGTTCTCGGGACTCAGGGAGGGACTGAAGCTTTCTTT,CSVLGTQGGTEAFF
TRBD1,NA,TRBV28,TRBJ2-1,TGTGCCAGCAGGACAGGGGTTGCTACCCCCAATGAGCAGTTCTTC,CASRTGVATPNEQFF
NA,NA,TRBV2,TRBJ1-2,TGTGCCAGCAGGGACAGAGATGGCTACACCTTC,CASRDRDGYTF
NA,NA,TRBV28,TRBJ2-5,TGTGCCAGCAGACACCATCAATCGGGAGTCTCCGGTGTGGGGAAGACCCAGTACTTC,CASRHHQSGVSGVGKTQYF
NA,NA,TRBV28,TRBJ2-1,TGTGCCAGCAGTTTATGGCCTTCCTACAATGAGCAGTTCTTC,CASSLWPSYNEQFF
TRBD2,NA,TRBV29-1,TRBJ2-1,TGCAGCGTTGAATTCCGGGAGGGCCTCTATGAGCAGTTCTTC,CSVEFREGLYEQFF
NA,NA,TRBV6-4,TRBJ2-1,TGTGCCAGCAGTGGGCCCGGGGCCAATGAGCAGTTCTTC,CASSGPGANEQFF
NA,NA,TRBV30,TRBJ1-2,TGTGCCTGGAGTGTTTTGGCTGGCTACACCTTC,CAWSVLAGYTF
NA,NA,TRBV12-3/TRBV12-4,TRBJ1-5,TGTGCCAGCAACTTGGACAAGAGGCAGCCCCAGCATTTT,CASNLDKRQPQHF
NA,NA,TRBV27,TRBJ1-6,TGTGCCAGCAGTTACTTCACAGGGAACTATTCACCCCTCCACTTT,CASSYFTGNYSPLHF
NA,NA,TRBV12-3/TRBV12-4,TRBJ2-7,TGTGCCAGCAGTTTAAGGGGCCTACAGTACTTC,CASSLRGLQYF
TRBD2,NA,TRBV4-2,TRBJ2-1,TGTGCCAGCACTAGCGGCTCCTACAATGAGCAGTTCTTC,CASTSGSYNEQFF
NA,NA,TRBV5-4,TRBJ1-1,TGTGCCAGCAGCTTGGCCGGGCAGATGAACACTGAAGCTTTCTTT,CASSLAGQMNTEAFF
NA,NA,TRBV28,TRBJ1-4,TGTGCCAGCAGCACTAAAAGGGTCGACAGAAAAACTAATGAAAAACTGTTTTTT,CASSTKRVDRKTNEKLFF